Below are 8 T cell receptor beta chains sequenced from a single sample in a study of T cells in Graves' hyperthyroidism and ophthalmopathy. TCR beta CDR3 region amplification was performed from RNA transcripts. Using the HTBI primer set, a first-round RT-PCR was run on the TCR CDR3. TCRdb independently ran MiXCR on the multiplex PCR reads; one entry per CDR3 protein. The profile shows roughly 290,000 distinct CDR3 sequences, about 18% of them singletons. Material for sequencing was blood. The receptors shown here come from a woman in her fifties or sixties with Graves' ophthalmopathy.

This clonotype occurred many times. The chain combines TRBV6-2 or TRBV6-3 with TRBJ2-7; weak D call: TRBD2 (5 bases). The CDR3 extends over 17 amino acids. The ends were cut back, 3 bases at V and 0 bases at J, with 18 bases in the middle. Germline values: CDR1 MNHEY, CDR2 SVGEGT. The CDR3 nucleotides are TGTGCCAGCAGTTATGTCTCTGGACGGAGGAGCTCCTACGAGCAGTACTTC. It yields the protein CASSYVSGRRSSYEQYF.

Comment on this clonotype: This clone may be a read error of a much larger clone one base away. This chain joins TRBV7-2 and TRBJ1-2; possibly TRBD1 for D (5 bases). In germline, CDR1 is SGHTA, CDR2 FQGNSA. V shed 1 base and J shed 8 bases, with 17 bases lying between them. This CDR3 has 15 amino acids. CDR3 region: CASSLEPRVGGGYTF. DNA for the CDR3: TGTGCCAGCAGCTTAGAACCCAGGGTGGGCGGCGGCTACACCTTC.

This clonotype occurred many times. The rearrangement joins TRBV4-1 to TRBJ2-7; D perhaps matches TRBD1 (6 bases). Trimming removed 3 bases from V and 4 bases from J, with 13 bases in between. The CDR3 length is 14 residues. From germline, CDR1 is MGHRA and CDR2 YSYEKL. The CDR3 loop reads CASSHQGGAYEQYF. CDR3 nucleotide sequence: TGCGCCAGCAGCCATCAAGGGGGTGCTTACGAGCAGTACTTC.

The gene calls are TRBV19 and TRBJ1-1; D perhaps matches TRBD1 (5 bases). V lost 3 bases and J lost 4, with 18 bases in between. Germline-derived CDR1 and CDR2 are LNHDA and SQIVND (reference sequence). The length of the CDR3 is 16 residues. The CDR3 region is CASSILSGRASTEAFF. Written as DNA, the CDR3 is TGTGCCAGTAGTATTCTTTCGGGCAGGGCGAGCACTGAAGCTTTCTTT. The full variable domain, completed using reference TRBV19 and TRBJ1-1, is DGGITQSPKYLFRKEGQNVTLSCEQNLNHDAMYWYRQDPGQGLRLIYYSQIVNDFQKGDIAEGYSVSREKKESFPLTVTSAQKNPTAFYLCASSILSGRASTEAFFGQGTRLTVV.

This clonotype was seen repeatedly, ten times or more. This chain connects TRBV5-1 to TRBJ2-7; the match to TRBD1 covers 8 bases. The germline gives CDR1 SGHRS, CDR2 YFSETQ. V lost 4 bases and J lost 2; bases outside the gene matches: 8. The CDR3 length is 15 residues. CDR3 sequence (DNA): TGCGCCAGCAGCACCCAGGGGGCGTTTACCTACGAGCAGTACTTC. Translation gives CASSTQGAFTYEQYF.

This clonotype was counted ten times or more. V gene TRBV28 combines with J gene TRBJ1-5; 7 bases map to TRBD1. J gave up 0 bases and V 5 bases, and 7 bases lay outside the gene matches. This CDR3 spans 16 amino acids. CDR1 and CDR2 (germline): MDHEN, SYDVKM. CDR3 DNA: TGTGCCAGCAGTCAAGACAGGGAGTATAGCAATCAGCCCCAGCATTTT. Encoded protein: CASSQDREYSNQPQHF.

The V call is TRBV7-2, the J call TRBJ1-3, with D hard to call. The germline V gene encodes CDR1 SGHTA and CDR2 FQGNSA. V was clipped by 11 bases and J by 4 bases, with 6 bases between them. The CDR3 loop spans 10 amino acids. CDR3 in amino acids: CAAGGNTIYF. DNA for the CDR3: TGTGCCGCGGGCGGAAACACCATATATTTT.

With regard to this clonotype: An end of the junction differs from the germline gene, which may be a read error. The chain links TRBV12-3 or TRBV12-4 to TRBJ2-5; no clear D. The CDR3 is 13 amino acids. The CDR3 bases are TGTGCCAGCAGTTTAAACAGACAAGAGACCCAGTGCTTC. It specifies CASSLNRQETQCF.